This T cell receptor beta chain was profiled in a study of shared clonotypes between healthy human individuals. Study-wide findings and caveats: Donors were few, which limited the genetic and exposure-history diversity represented. Rarefaction exposed incomplete sorted-subset sequencing despite large depth. Generally, naive subsets came out with larger estimated richness than memory subsets.

A note on this clone: Its cognate antigen is unknown.

Assay: immunoSEQ multiplex PCR; the TCRdb copy retains only in-frame clones and omits some. The sample carries about 1 million clones, about three quarters recorded once. The healthy adult donors were HIV-negative and reported no recent acute infections or vaccinations. The CDR3 length is 16 residues. Unmatched junction bases numbered 10, after V lost 4 bases and J lost 4 bases. CDR1 and CDR2 (germline): SGHNT, YYREEE (reference sequence). The material sequenced was memory CD4+ T cells sorted from blood. Regarding subset: CD45RA-negative fraction. This TCR derives from a man aged 18-30 years in good health. The J gene is TRBJ2-5, the V gene TRBV5-4, with TRBD1 matching 10 bases. The CDR3 DNA reads as TGTGCCAGCAGCCGACCGACAGGGGGCATTGGAGAGACCCAGTACTTC. Protein product: CASSRPTGGIGETQYF.